This T cell receptor delta chain was recovered during a study of Vδ1+ human thymocytes. This clone has only one observation. Its antigen is currently unknown. RNA was extracted from the cells and then reverse transcribed. Pooled V-gene forward primers with one constant-region reverse primer generated the CDR3 amplicons by multiplex PCR. TCRdb re-called the multiplex PCR reads through CATT. The table includes 80,000 or so delta-chain clones, approximately 34% detected once. Per germline, CDR1 TSWWSYY and CDR2 QGS. Trimming removed 1 base at V and 3 bases at J, with 45 bases between. CDR3 length: 26 residues. Study-wide points: Unexpected Vdelta2 sequences could cause misinterpretation of bulk repertoire data. Around a fifth of thymic delta-chain sequences were Vdelta2, with few Vdelta3, unlike blood Vdelta1+ controls. Thymic TRG and TRD repertoires appeared highly polyclonal, with Gaussian CDR3 length distributions.

J is TRDJ1 and V is TRDV1; possibly TRDD2 for D (6 bases). The sequenced sample consisted of Vdelta1+ gamma-delta thymocytes from the thymus. Subset specified: FACS-sorted CD3+ TCRalphabeta- TCRVdelta1+ TCRVdelta2- thymocytes. The source of this sequence is a boy younger than two who had congenital heart surgery. The DNA for the CDR3 is TGTGCTCTTGGGGAACCTCGTTTTGGGGTCCTACGTGTTGGTGGGGTATACGCCGGCGAAGCCGATAAACTCATCTTT. Protein: CALGEPRFGVLRVGGVYAGEADKLIF.